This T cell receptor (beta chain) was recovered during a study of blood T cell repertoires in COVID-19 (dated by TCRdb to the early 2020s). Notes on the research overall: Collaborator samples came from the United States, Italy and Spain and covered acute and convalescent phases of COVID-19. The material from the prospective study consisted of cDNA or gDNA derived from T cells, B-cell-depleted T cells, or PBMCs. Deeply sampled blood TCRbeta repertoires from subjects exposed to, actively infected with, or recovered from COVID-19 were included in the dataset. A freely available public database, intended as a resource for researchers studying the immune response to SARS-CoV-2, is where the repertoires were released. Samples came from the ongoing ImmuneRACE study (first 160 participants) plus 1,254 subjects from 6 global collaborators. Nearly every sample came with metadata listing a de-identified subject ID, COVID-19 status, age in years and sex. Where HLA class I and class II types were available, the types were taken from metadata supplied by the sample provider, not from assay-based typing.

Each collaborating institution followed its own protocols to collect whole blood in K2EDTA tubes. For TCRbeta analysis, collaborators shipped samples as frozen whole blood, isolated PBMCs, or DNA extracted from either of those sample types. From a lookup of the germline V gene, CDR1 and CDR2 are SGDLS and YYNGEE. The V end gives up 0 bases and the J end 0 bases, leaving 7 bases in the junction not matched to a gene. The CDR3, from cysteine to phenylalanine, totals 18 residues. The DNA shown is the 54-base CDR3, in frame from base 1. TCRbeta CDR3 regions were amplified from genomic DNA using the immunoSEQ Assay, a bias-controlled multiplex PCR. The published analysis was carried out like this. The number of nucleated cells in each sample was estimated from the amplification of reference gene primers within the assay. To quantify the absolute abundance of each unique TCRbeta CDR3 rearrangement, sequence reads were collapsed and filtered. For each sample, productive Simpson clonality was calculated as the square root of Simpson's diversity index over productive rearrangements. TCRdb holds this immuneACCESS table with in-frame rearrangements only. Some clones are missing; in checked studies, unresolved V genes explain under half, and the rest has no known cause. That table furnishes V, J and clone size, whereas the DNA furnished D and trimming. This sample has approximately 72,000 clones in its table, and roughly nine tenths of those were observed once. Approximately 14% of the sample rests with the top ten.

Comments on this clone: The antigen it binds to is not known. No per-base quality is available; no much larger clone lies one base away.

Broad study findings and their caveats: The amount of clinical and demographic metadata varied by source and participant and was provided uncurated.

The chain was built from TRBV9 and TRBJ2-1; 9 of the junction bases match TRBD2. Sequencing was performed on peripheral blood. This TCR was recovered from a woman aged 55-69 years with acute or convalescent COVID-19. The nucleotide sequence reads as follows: TGTGCCAGCAGCGTAGACCTAGCGGGGATAAGCTCCTACAATGAGCAGTTCTTC. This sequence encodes CASSVDLAGISSYNEQFF.